This TCR beta chain was sequenced for a study of molecular identifiers for immune sequencing clone quantification. This clonotype was seen only a few times. The V gene end was trimmed by 6 bases and the J gene end by 2 bases; junction bases not matched to a gene: 4. CDR3 length: 16 amino acids. One entry per CDR3 protein, called by TCRdb with MiXCR from the PCR reads. The table lists under 650,000 distinct CDR3 sequences, roughly 21% of them singletons. The sequencing sample was made of naive CD8+ T cells from blood, with Jurkat cell RNA spiked in. The subset: FACS-sorted CD8+CD4-CCR7+CD45RA+ naive T cells. The chain combines TRBV6-7 with TRBJ2-3; 14 bases agree with TRBD2. TRBV6-7 is placed among ORFs of uncertain function. The clonotype was recovered from a human donor in good health. Some libraries in this study had Jurkat cell RNA spiked in. CDR3 coding DNA: TGTGCCAGCAGCAGACTAGCGGGAGGGTTCACAGATACGCAGTATTTT. Translation gives CASSRLAGGFTDTQYF.